The T cell receptor (beta chain) described here comes from a study of T cells after yellow fever vaccination. This clonotype was observed a few times. Germline V gene data show CDR1 as ENHRY and CDR2 as SYGVKD. The V end lost 7 bases, the J end lost 2 bases, and 11 bases lay between the germline ends. The CDR3 covers 13 residues. TCRdb re-derived calls from the 5' RACE reads in MiXCR, one entry per CDR3 protein. Here the sample spans hundreds of thousands of distinct CDR3 sequences, 8.7% being singletons. This clonotype originated in a man in his late teens or twenties who received the YFV17D yellow fever vaccine. This specimen was PBMCs, taken on the day of the first yellow fever vaccination. This rearrangement joins TRBV10-3 to TRBJ1-2, with D uncertain. The CDR3 loop reads CAITEGFNYGYTF. CDR3 nucleotides: TGTGCCATCACCGAGGGTTTCAACTATGGCTACACCTTC.